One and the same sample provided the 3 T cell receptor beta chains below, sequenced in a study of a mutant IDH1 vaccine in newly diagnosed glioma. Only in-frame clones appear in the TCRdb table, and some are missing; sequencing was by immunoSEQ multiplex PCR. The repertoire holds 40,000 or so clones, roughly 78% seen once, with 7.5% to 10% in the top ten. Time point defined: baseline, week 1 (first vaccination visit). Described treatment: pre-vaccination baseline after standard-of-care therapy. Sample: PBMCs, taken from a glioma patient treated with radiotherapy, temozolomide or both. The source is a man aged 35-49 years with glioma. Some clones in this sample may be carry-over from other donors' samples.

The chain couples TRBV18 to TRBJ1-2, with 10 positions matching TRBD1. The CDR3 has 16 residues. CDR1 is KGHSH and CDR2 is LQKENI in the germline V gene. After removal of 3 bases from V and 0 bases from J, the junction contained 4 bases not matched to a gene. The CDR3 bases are TGTGCCAGCTCACCCGGACAGGGGGGAGCTAACTATGGCTACACCTTC. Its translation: CASSPGQGGANYGYTF.

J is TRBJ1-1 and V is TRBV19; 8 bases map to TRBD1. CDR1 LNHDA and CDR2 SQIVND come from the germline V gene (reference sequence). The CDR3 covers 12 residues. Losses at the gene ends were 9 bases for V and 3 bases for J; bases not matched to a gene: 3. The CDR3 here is CARETGDTEAFF. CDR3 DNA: TGTGCCAGAGAGACAGGGGACACTGAAGCTTTCTTT.

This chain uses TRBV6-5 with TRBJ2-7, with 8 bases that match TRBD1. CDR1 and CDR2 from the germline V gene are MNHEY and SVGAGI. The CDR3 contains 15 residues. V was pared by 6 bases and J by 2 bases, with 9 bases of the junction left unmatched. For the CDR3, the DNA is TGTGCCAGCAGCTCCTCAGGGGGCAGGACCTACGAGCAGTACTTC. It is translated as CASSSSGGRTYEQYF.